A selection of T cell receptor beta chains follows, all from one sample in a study of Ad26.COV2.S vaccination and SARS-CoV-2 variants. Sequencing was performed with immunoSEQ multiplex PCR; in TCRdb, only in-frame clones are kept and a portion is missing. Among 450,000 to 550,000 clones listed, 89% were seen once. The input for sequencing was peripheral blood, taken in a trial of Ad26.COV2.S vaccine versus placebo. Source of these receptors: a person aged 18-60 years who received the Ad26.COV2.S COVID-19 vaccine or a placebo. CDR3s include the opening cysteine and the closing phenylalanine or tryptophan. The order of the fields is J gene, D gene, V gene, clone size, CDR3 protein, CDR3 DNA. D genes are given only for firm matches. A clone size is listed for some rows: how often the clone was seen (once, few, many), or a class if it is expanded.

J gene: TRBJ2-4; D gene: -; V gene: TRBV23-1; clone size: -; CDR3 protein: CASNRGTPLAKNIQYF; CDR3 DNA: TGCGCCAGCAACCGAGGGACACCCCTGGCCAAAAACATTCAGTACTTC
J gene: TRBJ1-1; D gene: TRBD1; V gene: TRBV6-5; clone size: -; CDR3 protein: CASRVGTALNTEAFF; CDR3 DNA: TGTGCCAGCCGGGTAGGGACAGCCTTGAACACTGAAGCTTTCTTT
J gene: TRBJ1-4; D gene: -; V gene: TRBV6-4; clone size: few; CDR3 protein: CAKMRGVDEKLFF; CDR3 DNA: TGTGCCAAAATGAGGGGGGTTGATGAAAAACTGTTTTTT
J gene: TRBJ2-4; D gene: -; V gene: TRBV6-5; clone size: -; CDR3 protein: CASSYFADKNIQYF; CDR3 DNA: TGTGCCAGCAGTTACTTTGCAGACAAAAACATTCAGTACTTC
J gene: TRBJ2-5; D gene: -; V gene: TRBV3-1/TRBV3-2; clone size: once; CDR3 protein: CASSQDLQRQETQYF; CDR3 DNA: TGTGCCAGCAGCCAAGATCTCCAGAGACAAGAGACCCAGTACTTC
J gene: TRBJ2-3; D gene: -; V gene: TRBV19; clone size: -; CDR3 protein: CASSITMADTQYF; CDR3 DNA: TGTGCCAGTAGTATAACCATGGCAGATACGCAGTATTTT
J gene: TRBJ2-5; D gene: -; V gene: TRBV19; clone size: once; CDR3 protein: CASSIDGTGEETQYF; CDR3 DNA: TGTGCCAGTAGTATAGATGGTACGGGGGAAGAGACCCAGTACTTC
J gene: TRBJ1-5; D gene: -; V gene: TRBV10-3; clone size: -; CDR3 protein: CAISVRGQPQHF; CDR3 DNA: TGTGCCATCAGTGTTCGGGGCCAGCCCCAGCATTTT
J gene: TRBJ2-1; D gene: -; V gene: TRBV27; clone size: -; CDR3 protein: CASSGGGGQFF; CDR3 DNA: TGTGCCAGCAGCGGAGGCGGAGGGCAGTTCTTC
J gene: TRBJ1-1; D gene: TRBD1; V gene: TRBV6-5; clone size: -; CDR3 protein: CASRRDRGVFTEAFF; CDR3 DNA: TGTGCCAGCAGGAGGGACAGAGGGGTGTTCACTGAAGCTTTCTTT
J gene: TRBJ1-1; D gene: -; V gene: TRBV6-5; clone size: few; CDR3 protein: CASNTQGNTEAFF; CDR3 DNA: TGTGCCAGCAACACGCAGGGGAACACTGAAGCTTTCTTT
J gene: TRBJ1-5; D gene: -; V gene: TRBV9; clone size: -; CDR3 protein: CASGFSQPQHF; CDR3 DNA: TGTGCCAGCGGGTTTAGTCAGCCCCAGCATTTT
J gene: TRBJ2-1; D gene: -; V gene: TRBV19; clone size: few; CDR3 protein: CASSISSYNEQFF; CDR3 DNA: TGTGCCAGTAGTATTAGCTCCTACAATGAGCAGTTCTTC
J gene: TRBJ1-2; D gene: -; V gene: TRBV7-2; clone size: -; CDR3 protein: CASSLVARPGYYGYTF; CDR3 DNA: TGTGCCAGCAGCTTAGTGGCCAGACCGGGGTACTATGGCTACACCTTC
J gene: TRBJ1-2; D gene: TRBD1; V gene: TRBV3-1/TRBV3-2; clone size: -; CDR3 protein: CASSQEGGTAWNYGYTF; CDR3 DNA: TGTGCCAGCAGCCAAGAAGGTGGGACAGCCTGGAATTATGGCTACACCTTC
J gene: TRBJ2-3; D gene: TRBD2; V gene: TRBV24-1; clone size: -; CDR3 protein: CATSGRTGLAGVSTDTQYF; CDR3 DNA: TGTGCCACCAGTGGGCGAACGGGGCTAGCGGGAGTGAGCACAGATACGCAGTATTTT
J gene: TRBJ1-1; D gene: -; V gene: TRBV4-3; clone size: -; CDR3 protein: CASSLTENTEAFF; CDR3 DNA: TGCGCCAGCAGCCTAACAGAGAACACTGAAGCTTTCTTT
J gene: TRBJ2-6; D gene: -; V gene: TRBV11-2; clone size: -; CDR3 protein: CASSSGVVRANVLTF; CDR3 DNA: TGTGCCAGCAGCTCTGGGGTTGTACGGGCCAACGTCCTGACTTTC
J gene: TRBJ2-5; D gene: TRBD2; V gene: TRBV7-9; clone size: -; CDR3 protein: CASSSLAEVDETQYF; CDR3 DNA: TGTGCCAGCAGCTCCCTAGCGGAGGTTGATGAGACCCAGTACTTC
J gene: TRBJ2-5; D gene: -; V gene: TRBV18; clone size: -; CDR3 protein: CASSPDSQETQYF; CDR3 DNA: TGTGCCAGCTCACCGGACTCGCAAGAGACCCAGTACTTC
J gene: TRBJ2-2; D gene: TRBD1; V gene: TRBV3-1/TRBV3-2; clone size: -; CDR3 protein: CASSGAGGTGELFF; CDR3 DNA: TGTGCCAGCAGCGGGGCAGGGGGCACCGGGGAGCTGTTTTTT
J gene: TRBJ2-4; D gene: TRBD1; V gene: TRBV24-1; clone size: -; CDR3 protein: CATSDSATGDQNIQYF; CDR3 DNA: TGTGCCACCAGTGATTCTGCGACAGGGGACCAAAACATTCAGTACTTC
J gene: TRBJ2-3; D gene: -; V gene: TRBV5-4; clone size: few; CDR3 protein: CASSLASGQSTDTQYF; CDR3 DNA: TGTGCCAGCAGCTTGGCTTCGGGTCAATCCACAGATACGCAGTATTTT
J gene: TRBJ2-2; D gene: TRBD2; V gene: TRBV3-1/TRBV3-2; clone size: -; CDR3 protein: CASSRDYYLAELFF; CDR3 DNA: TGTGCCAGCAGCCGGGACTACTATTTGGCGGAGCTGTTTTTT
J gene: TRBJ2-3; D gene: TRBD2; V gene: TRBV14; clone size: -; CDR3 protein: CASRGTRADTQYF; CDR3 DNA: TGTGCCAGCAGGGGGACTAGGGCAGATACGCAGTATTTT
J gene: TRBJ2-3; D gene: TRBD2; V gene: TRBV5-1; clone size: -; CDR3 protein: CASGRGAGGPSDTQYF; CDR3 DNA: TGCGCCTCAGGTCGAGGGGCGGGGGGGCCGAGTGATACGCAGTATTTT
J gene: TRBJ2-1; D gene: -; V gene: TRBV12-5; clone size: -; CDR3 protein: CASGSNSPGQPQFF; CDR3 DNA: TGTGCTAGTGGCTCCAATTCTCCGGGCCAACCGCAGTTCTTC
J gene: TRBJ1-4; D gene: -; V gene: TRBV6-1; clone size: -; CDR3 protein: CASSELGAGAPNEKLFF; CDR3 DNA: TGTGCCAGCAGTGAACTAGGGGCAGGGGCACCTAATGAAAAACTGTTTTTT
J gene: TRBJ1-4; D gene: -; V gene: TRBV4-3; clone size: -; CDR3 protein: CASSQDVPGRQEKLFF; CDR3 DNA: TGCGCCAGCAGCCAAGACGTCCCGGGACGGCAAGAAAAACTGTTTTTT
J gene: TRBJ1-1; D gene: TRBD1; V gene: TRBV7-2; clone size: -; CDR3 protein: CASSLVGGRTEAFF; CDR3 DNA: TGTGCCAGCAGCTTAGTAGGGGGCCGCACTGAAGCTTTCTTT
J gene: TRBJ2-5; D gene: TRBD2; V gene: TRBV5-5; clone size: -; CDR3 protein: CASRTQPGLAGGETQYF; CDR3 DNA: TGTGCCAGCCGCACCCAACCAGGACTAGCGGGTGGGGAGACCCAGTACTTC
J gene: TRBJ1-1; D gene: TRBD1; V gene: TRBV29-1; clone size: -; CDR3 protein: CSYLAGQGNTEAFF; CDR3 DNA: TGCAGCTATTTAGCGGGACAGGGGAACACTGAAGCTTTCTTT
J gene: TRBJ2-3; D gene: -; V gene: TRBV5-1; clone size: few; CDR3 protein: CASSFGAGVGDTQYF; CDR3 DNA: TGCGCCAGCAGCTTCGGGGCTGGGGTGGGAGATACGCAGTATTTT
J gene: TRBJ2-7; D gene: -; V gene: TRBV2; clone size: -; CDR3 protein: CASHWTTFVYEQYF; CDR3 DNA: TGTGCCAGCCACTGGACGACGTTTGTATACGAGCAGTACTTC
J gene: TRBJ2-3; D gene: -; V gene: TRBV6-6; clone size: -; CDR3 protein: CASSNPPEKYF; CDR3 DNA: TGTGCCAGCAGCAACCCCCCCGAGAAGTATTTT
J gene: TRBJ1-6; D gene: -; V gene: TRBV6-2/TRBV6-3; clone size: -; CDR3 protein: CASSSLWDSPLHF; CDR3 DNA: TGTGCCAGCAGTTCCCTCTGGGATTCACCCCTCCACTTT
J gene: TRBJ1-2; D gene: -; V gene: TRBV7-2; clone size: -; CDR3 protein: CASSFGSDLGGYTF; CDR3 DNA: TGTGCCAGCAGCTTCGGGTCGGACCTCGGTGGCTACACCTTC
J gene: TRBJ2-1; D gene: -; V gene: TRBV4-3; clone size: -; CDR3 protein: CASSQDHGPATRESYNEQFF; CDR3 DNA: TGCGCCAGCAGCCAAGATCACGGACCGGCTACCCGAGAATCCTACAATGAGCAGTTCTTC
J gene: TRBJ1-2; D gene: -; V gene: TRBV13; clone size: many; CDR3 protein: CASSSYTGLSGYTF; CDR3 DNA: TGTGCCAGCAGCTCCTATACAGGGCTGTCTGGCTACACCTTC
J gene: TRBJ2-3; D gene: -; V gene: TRBV5-1; clone size: -; CDR3 protein: CASSYVASGTDTQYF; CDR3 DNA: TGCGCCAGCAGCTACGTCGCTAGCGGCACAGATACGCAGTATTTT
J gene: TRBJ1-5; D gene: TRBD1; V gene: TRBV5-5; clone size: -; CDR3 protein: CASSPRTGPDQPQHF; CDR3 DNA: TGTGCCAGCAGCCCCCGGACAGGGCCCGATCAGCCCCAGCATTTT
J gene: TRBJ2-1; D gene: -; V gene: TRBV18; clone size: -; CDR3 protein: CASSPTGFNEQFF; CDR3 DNA: TGTGCCAGCTCACCAACAGGGTTCAATGAGCAGTTCTTC
J gene: TRBJ1-6; D gene: -; V gene: TRBV7-2; clone size: -; CDR3 protein: CASSPWFAQDINSPLHF; CDR3 DNA: TGTGCCAGCAGCCCCTGGTTCGCACAAGACATTAATTCACCCCTCCACTTT
J gene: TRBJ1-2; D gene: -; V gene: TRBV2; clone size: -; CDR3 protein: CASRDVGYGYTF; CDR3 DNA: TGTGCCAGCAGGGACGTAGGCTATGGCTACACCTTC
J gene: TRBJ2-3; D gene: -; V gene: TRBV5-8; clone size: -; CDR3 protein: CASSLLSDTQYF; CDR3 DNA: TGTGCCAGCAGCTTGCTGTCAGATACGCAGTATTTT
J gene: TRBJ1-3; D gene: -; V gene: TRBV7-2; clone size: -; CDR3 protein: CASSLYRPGVTSGNTIYF; CDR3 DNA: TGTGCCAGCAGCTTATACCGACCAGGGGTAACTTCTGGAAACACCATATATTTT
J gene: TRBJ1-4; D gene: -; V gene: TRBV28; clone size: -; CDR3 protein: CASSPGGRSTNEKLFF; CDR3 DNA: TGTGCCAGCAGTCCCGGGGGGAGATCAACTAATGAAAAACTGTTTTTT
J gene: TRBJ1-1; D gene: -; V gene: TRBV19; clone size: -; CDR3 protein: CASSIVGGANTEAFF; CDR3 DNA: TGTGCCAGTAGTATAGTAGGGGGGGCGAACACTGAAGCTTTCTTT
J gene: TRBJ2-1; D gene: TRBD2; V gene: TRBV4-3; clone size: -; CDR3 protein: CASSQRTSGNYYNEQFF; CDR3 DNA: TGCGCCAGCAGCCAACGGACTAGCGGGAATTACTACAATGAGCAGTTCTTC
J gene: TRBJ1-5; D gene: -; V gene: TRBV5-8; clone size: -; CDR3 protein: CASSLVLPRSEGYNQPQHF; CDR3 DNA: TGTGCCAGCAGCTTGGTACTCCCCCGGAGCGAAGGTTACAATCAGCCCCAGCATTTT
J gene: TRBJ1-1; D gene: -; V gene: TRBV5-1; clone size: -; CDR3 protein: CASSLVRGRDTEAFF; CDR3 DNA: TGCGCCAGCAGCTTGGTCAGGGGAAGGGACACTGAAGCTTTCTTT
J gene: TRBJ1-1; D gene: TRBD1; V gene: TRBV27; clone size: -; CDR3 protein: CASSALTGMGPAAFF; CDR3 DNA: TGTGCCAGCAGCGCCTTGACAGGGATGGGCCCTGCAGCTTTCTTT
J gene: TRBJ1-3; D gene: TRBD1; V gene: TRBV9; clone size: few; CDR3 protein: CASSVVPDRGNTIYF; CDR3 DNA: TGTGCCAGCAGCGTAGTTCCGGACAGGGGAAACACCATATATTTT
J gene: TRBJ2-6; D gene: TRBD1; V gene: TRBV5-1; clone size: once; CDR3 protein: CASSPWGTDIGANVLTF; CDR3 DNA: TGCGCCAGCAGCCCTTGGGGGACAGACATTGGGGCCAACGTCCTGACTTTC
J gene: TRBJ2-7; D gene: TRBD2; V gene: TRBV11-2; clone size: -; CDR3 protein: CASRPGGAGNFYEQYF; CDR3 DNA: TGTGCCAGCAGGCCCGGGGGGGCGGGGAATTTCTACGAGCAGTACTTC
J gene: TRBJ2-7; D gene: -; V gene: TRBV2; clone size: -; CDR3 protein: CASGEGWRTTRSYEQYF; CDR3 DNA: TGTGCCAGCGGAGAAGGGTGGCGTACCACACGCTCCTACGAGCAGTACTTC
J gene: TRBJ1-6; D gene: -; V gene: TRBV16; clone size: -; CDR3 protein: CASSPPGGSALHF; CDR3 DNA: TGTGCCAGCAGCCCACCCGGGGGATCGGCCCTCCACTTT
J gene: TRBJ2-5; D gene: TRBD2; V gene: TRBV4-1; clone size: -; CDR3 protein: CASSPTERGQETQYF; CDR3 DNA: TGCGCCAGCAGCCCGACCGAGCGGGGCCAAGAGACCCAGTACTTC
J gene: TRBJ1-5; D gene: -; V gene: TRBV12-3/TRBV12-4; clone size: -; CDR3 protein: CASSPLNQPQHF; CDR3 DNA: TGTGCCAGCAGTCCGCTGAATCAGCCCCAGCATTTT
J gene: TRBJ1-1; D gene: -; V gene: TRBV5-1; clone size: -; CDR3 protein: CASSLVVSRGSTEAFF; CDR3 DNA: TGCGCCAGCAGCTTGGTGGTTTCCCGGGGGAGCACTGAAGCTTTCTTT